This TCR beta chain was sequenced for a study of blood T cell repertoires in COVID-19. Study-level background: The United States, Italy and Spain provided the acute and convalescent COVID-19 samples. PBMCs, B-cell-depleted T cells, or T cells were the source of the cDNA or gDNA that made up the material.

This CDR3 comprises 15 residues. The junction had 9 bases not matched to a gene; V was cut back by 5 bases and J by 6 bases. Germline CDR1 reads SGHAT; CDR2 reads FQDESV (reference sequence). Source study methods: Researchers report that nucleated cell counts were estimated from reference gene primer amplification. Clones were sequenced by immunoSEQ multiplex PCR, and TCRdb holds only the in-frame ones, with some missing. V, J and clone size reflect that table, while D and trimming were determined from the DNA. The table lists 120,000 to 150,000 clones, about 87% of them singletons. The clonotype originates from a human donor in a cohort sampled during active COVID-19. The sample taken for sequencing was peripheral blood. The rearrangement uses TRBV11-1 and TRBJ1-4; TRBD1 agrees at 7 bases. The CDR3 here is CASSPDRDFHEKLFF. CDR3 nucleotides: TGTGCCAGCAGCCCCGACAGGGACTTTCATGAAAAACTGTTTTTT.